A single TCR beta chain is shown here with its context. It has no known antigen specificity. Per-base qualities were not stored, and no clone one base away is much larger. The record originates from a study of type 1 regulatory T cells (dated by TCRdb to the early 2020s). For context, the study as a whole: The study characterized an in vitro protocol that generated a Tr1-enriched, alloantigen-specific CD4 T cell product named T-allo10. Patients with hematological malignancies who were receiving allogeneic hematopoietic stem cell transplantation were the group in which T-allo10 was being clinically evaluated.

Sequencing instrument: Illumina MiSeq. In TCRdb, the public reads were trimmed at Q25 with fastp and aligned with MiXCR, with productive beta chains retained. Rows with one shared CDR3 protein collapse into an entry with the most common genes and DNA. The sample table records 90,000 to 100,000 distinct CDR3 sequences; 25% to 40% of these occur just once. The ten largest make up 2% to 2.5% of the sample. Reading the germline V gene (reference sequence) gives CDR1 SEHNR and CDR2 FQNEAQ. The CDR3 sequence holds 17 residues, the cysteine and phenylalanine included. Only the CDR3 region is kept as DNA, spanning 51 bases read in frame from base 1. Trimming removed 5 bases from V and 6 bases from J; the gene matches leave 16 bases unexplained.

Specimen: CD4+ T cells, either the whole sample or a sorted fraction (not recorded which). This receptor was taken from a human donor in good health. Recombination joined TRBV7-9 with TRBJ1-5; TRBD1 fits 7 bases in the junction. The CDR3 corresponds to CASSGQEKSARGQPQHF. The DNA sequence follows: TGTGCCAGCAGCGGACAGGAAAAGAGCGCGCGGGGTCAGCCCCAGCATTTT.